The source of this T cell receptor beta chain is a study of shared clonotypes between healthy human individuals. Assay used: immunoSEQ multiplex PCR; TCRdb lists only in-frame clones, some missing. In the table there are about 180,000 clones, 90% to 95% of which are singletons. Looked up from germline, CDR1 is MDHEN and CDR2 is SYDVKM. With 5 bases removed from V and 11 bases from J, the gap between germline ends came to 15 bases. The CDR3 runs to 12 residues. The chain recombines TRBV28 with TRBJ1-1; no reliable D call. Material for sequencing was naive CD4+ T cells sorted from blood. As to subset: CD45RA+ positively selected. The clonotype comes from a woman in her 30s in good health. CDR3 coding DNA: TGTGCCAGCAGTCAACCGCCTGACGCGGCTTTCTTT. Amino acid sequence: CASSQPPDAAFF. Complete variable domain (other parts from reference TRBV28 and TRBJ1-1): DVKVTQSSRYLVKRTGEKVFLECVQDMDHENMFWYRQDPGLGLRLIYFSYDVKMKEKGDIPEGYSVSREKKERFSLILESASTNQTSMYLCASSQPPDAAFFGQGTRLTVV.